One and the same sample provided the 23 T cell receptor beta chains below, sequenced in a study of metastatic and nonmetastatic thyroid tumors. TCRdb reanalyzed the PCR reads via MiXCR. Of about 6,200 clones listed, approximately 31% are singletons. Each patient came to thyroid surgery without any prior treatment (of any kind). The material sequenced was adjacent normal tissue. The receptors were sampled from a female donor with papillary thyroid cancer or a benign thyroid nodule (not recorded which). Some clones in this sample may be carry-over from other donors' samples.

V is TRBV4-1 and J is TRBJ2-7, with a tentative D call TRBD2 (6 bases). Trimming stripped 1 base from V and 2 bases from J, with 6 bases between. There are 13 residues in the CDR3. Looked up from germline, CDR1 is MGHRA and CDR2 is YSYEKL. CDR3 region: CASSQGLAYEQYF. The CDR3 coding sequence is TGCGCCAGCAGCCAAGGACTAGCCTACGAGCAGTACTTC.

This clone was seen a few times. Being one base from a much bigger clone, this may be a read error. The V gene is TRBV27, the J gene TRBJ2-2, with 7 positions matching TRBD2. The CDR3 is made up of 16 amino acids. Per the germline V gene, CDR1 is MNHEY and CDR2 is SMNVEV (reference sequence). The CDR3 sequence is CASSPLAERNTVELFF. CDR3 nucleotides: TGTGCCAGCAGTCCGCTAGCGGAGAGGAACACCGTGGAGCTGTTTTTT.

This sequence joins TRBV6-6 and TRBJ2-7; D remains ambiguous. With 0 bases removed from V and 13 bases from J, the gap between germline ends came to 19 bases. The CDR3 runs 14 residues. Germline V gene sequence: CDR1 MNHNY, CDR2 SVGAGI (reference sequence). The CDR3 DNA reads as TGTGCCAGCAGTTACTCAGGCTCTCTGGCAGAGAGATACTTC. Translated: CASSYSGSLAERYF.

The chain is built from TRBV20-1 and TRBJ1-2; a weak D match, TRBD1 (6 bases). The V end was cut by 6 bases, the J end by 7 bases, with 18 bases between. Germline-derived CDR1 and CDR2 are DFQATT and SNEGSKA (reference sequence). There are 13 residues in the CDR3. The CDR3 DNA sequence: TGCAGTGCACCAATTCTACAGGGAGCTGGCTACACCTTC. This codes for CSAPILQGAGYTF.

This chain joins TRBV27 and TRBJ2-2, with 7 positions matching TRBD2. The CDR3 length is 15 residues. The germline V gene has CDR1 MNHEY and CDR2 SMNVEV (reference sequence). The V segment lost 3 bases and the J segment 2 bases; nucleotides outside the gene matches: 3. The CDR3 here is CASSLRGTNTGELFF. The DNA of the CDR3 is TGTGCCAGCAGTTTGCGGGGGACTAACACCGGGGAGCTGTTTTTT.

This clone has just a few counts. The V gene is TRBV6-1, the J gene TRBJ2-5; possibly TRBD1 or TRBD2 for D (5 bases each). Germline V gene sequence: CDR1 MNHNS, CDR2 SASEGT. Trimming pared 0 bases from V and 5 bases from J, leaving 13 bases between. The CDR3 spans 15 residues. The CDR3 region has the DNA TGTGCCAGCAGTGAAGCGTGGGGTTGGGGGGAGACCCAGTACTTC. This sequence encodes CASSEAWGWGETQYF.

This rearrangement joins TRBV5-1 to TRBJ2-4; the D gene is possibly TRBD2 (5 bases). The V gene lost 7 bases and the J gene lost 6 bases, with 20 bases spanning the gap. This CDR3 region has 15 residues. Germline V gene lookup returns CDR1 SGHRS and CDR2 YFSETQ. This CDR3 is CASSAGTGSGNIQYF. For the CDR3, the DNA is TGCGCCAGCTCCGCGGGCACGGGGTCGGGAAACATTCAGTACTTC.

The chain links TRBV19 to TRBJ2-5; D unresolved. The V gene's germline CDR1 is LNHDA and CDR2 SQIVND (reference sequence). Trimming shortened V by 5 bases and J by 2 bases, and 9 bases separated the two germline ends. CDR3 length: 13 amino acids. The chain's CDR3 is CASSRALQETQYF. The CDR3 DNA is TGTGCCAGTAGTCGAGCGCTTCAAGAGACCCAGTACTTC.

A few counts support this clone. V and J are TRBV2 and TRBJ2-1; no clear D. V was shortened by 6 bases and J by 9 bases, with 12 bases between the two germline ends. Germline V gene data show CDR1 as SNHLY and CDR2 as FYNNEI. CDR3 length: 12 amino acids. This chain's CDR3 is CASRGSFPEQFF. As DNA, the CDR3 is TGTGCCAGCAGGGGTAGTTTCCCTGAGCAGTTCTTC.

This clone was observed a handful of times. The V call is TRBV28, the J call TRBJ2-1; D is perhaps TRBD2 (6 bases). V was trimmed by 6 bases and J by 8 bases, leaving 17 bases between them. This CDR3 contains 14 residues. CDR1 and CDR2 (germline): MDHEN, SYDVKM. The CDR3 nucleotides are TGTGCCAGCAGCCAGACTAGAGAGGTCGATGAGCAGTTCTTC. Translated: CASSQTREVDEQFF.

Worth noting for this clone: A junction boundary mismatches the germline segment, possibly from a read error. V gene TRBV6-2 or TRBV6-3 combines with J gene TRBJ2-7, with 8 nucleotides matching TRBD1. This CDR3 is built from 15 residues. The V gene's germline CDR1 is MNHEY and CDR2 SVGEGT. CDR3 in amino acids: CAISYPTGGSYEQYF. For the CDR3, the DNA is TGTGCCATCAGTTACCCAACAGGGGGCTCCTACGAGCAGTACTTC.

The V call is TRBV30, the J call TRBJ1-5; possible D gene TRBD1, 5 bases. This CDR3 has 13 residues. The germline CDR1 and CDR2 sequences are GTSNPN and SVGIG (reference sequence). Trimming stripped 7 bases from V and 4 bases from J, with 14 bases between. For the CDR3, the DNA is TGTGCCTCCTCCGGACACCTAAATCAGCCCCAGCATTTT. As protein: CASSGHLNQPQHF.

The gene calls are TRBV20-1 and TRBJ2-2; D possibly uses TRBD1 or TRBD2 (5 bases each). Germline CDR1 DFQATT, CDR2 SNEGSKA (reference sequence). The CDR3 covers 13 residues. Between the trimmed V and J ends, which lost 3 bases and 3 bases, there was a span of 8 bases. CDR3 in DNA: TGCAGTGCTAGCGGGGCGTACACCGGGGAGCTGTTTTTT. Its protein is CSASGAYTGELFF.

This clone was detected only a few times. This chain's CDR3 is CASSEGRDEQYF. In nucleotides, the CDR3 is TGTGCCAGCAGTGAAGGCAGGGACGAGCAGTACTTC. V is TRBV6-1 and J is TRBJ2-7, with D tentatively TRBD1 (5 bases). Germline-derived CDR1 and CDR2 are MNHNS and SASEGT. This CDR3 has 12 residues. Trimming shortened V by 1 base and J by 5 bases, and 6 bases separated the two germline ends.

V usage is TRBV11-2 and J usage is TRBJ1-2; TRBD1 is a possible D gene (6 bases). CDR3 size: 15 residues. The germline V gene encodes CDR1 SGHAT and CDR2 FQNNGV. V lost 2 bases to trimming and J lost 8 bases, with 18 bases between them. This chain's CDR3 is CASSLSFGTIEGYTF. The CDR3 DNA reads as TGTGCCAGCAGCTTAAGTTTCGGGACAATAGAGGGCTACACCTTC.

This clone was seen once. The chain combines TRBV30 with TRBJ1-5, with D unclear. Trimming shortened V by 1 base and J by 7 bases, and 11 bases separated the two germline ends. Per germline, CDR1 GTSNPN and CDR2 SVGIG (reference sequence). The CDR3 is made up of 13 amino acids. Written as DNA, the CDR3 is TGTGCCTGGAGTGAGGACTCTGGCCAGCCCCAGCATTTT. This codes for CAWSEDSGQPQHF.

The CDR3 sequence is CSASSGGSGDTQYF. CDR3 in DNA: TGCAGTGCTTCTAGCGGGGGTAGTGGGGATACGCAGTATTTT. V and J are TRBV20-1 and TRBJ2-3; 10 bases line up with TRBD2. Unmatched junction bases numbered 8, after V lost 5 bases and J lost 6 bases. The CDR3 sequence is 14 residues long. Germline V gene lookup returns CDR1 DFQATT and CDR2 SNEGSKA (reference sequence).

Only a few counts were recorded for this clone. The genes are TRBV30 and TRBJ2-3; D remains unclear. The CDR3 totals 13 residues. The V and J ends lost 1 base and 2 bases respectively, with 7 bases between them. CDR1 is GTSNPN and CDR2 is SVGIG in the germline V gene (reference sequence). The CDR3 sequence is CAWSERYTDTQYF. The CDR3 DNA sequence: TGTGCCTGGAGTGAAAGATACACAGATACGCAGTATTTT.

V usage is TRBV6-2 or TRBV6-3 and J usage is TRBJ2-7, with D possibly matching TRBD1 (7 bases). The germline V gene encodes CDR1 MNHEY and CDR2 SVGEGT. The V and J ends lost 0 bases and 12 bases respectively, with 15 bases between them. This CDR3 region has 13 residues. CDR3 coding DNA: TGTGCCAGCAGTTACTCGTTCCAGGGGGGACGGTACTTC. It translates to CASSYSFQGGRYF.

The chain joins TRBV11-1 to TRBJ2-1, with 7 bases that match TRBD2. Germline values: CDR1 SGHAT, CDR2 FQDESV (reference sequence). Trimming at V came to 5 bases and at J to 0 bases, leaving 7 bases not matched to a gene. This CDR3 is built from 16 residues. This CDR3 is CASSREAGSSYNEQFF. The CDR3 DNA reads as TGTGCCAGCAGCCGGGAAGCGGGAAGCTCCTACAATGAGCAGTTCTTC.

V is TRBV20-1 and J is TRBJ1-4; possibly TRBD1 for D (5 bases). This CDR3 has 15 residues. Germline CDR1 is DFQATT and CDR2 is SNEGSKA (reference sequence). Trimming removed 6 bases from V and 0 bases from J, with 14 bases in between. CDR3 bases: TGCAGTGCCACCGGGACGGGCGCAACTAATGAAAAACTGTTTTTT. Translated: CSATGTGATNEKLFF.

This chain joins TRBV2 and TRBJ2-1; no reliable D call. The V and J ends lost 2 bases and 12 bases respectively, with 11 bases between them. The germline V gene encodes CDR1 SNHLY and CDR2 FYNNEI. The CDR3 is made up of 12 amino acids. CDR3 in amino acids: CASSESGSGQFF. As DNA, the CDR3 is TGTGCCAGCAGTGAATCCGGCAGTGGGCAGTTCTTC.

V usage is TRBV6-1 and J usage is TRBJ2-7; D possibly matches TRBD1 or TRBD2 (5 bases each). Germline V lookup: CDR1 MNHNS, CDR2 SASEGT. V lost 1 base, J lost 2 bases, and 18 bases lay in between. The CDR3 is 17 amino acids. CDR3 DNA: TGTGCCAGCAGTGAAGATGGGGGTTTAGGACTTCCCTACGAGCAGTACTTC. Translated, it gives CASSEDGGLGLPYEQYF.